This T cell receptor beta chain was obtained from a study of OX40 agonist ivuxolimab in advanced cancers. Germline CDR1 and CDR2: MNHNY and SVGAGI (reference sequence). V was shortened by 5 bases and J by 3 bases, with 8 bases between the two germline ends. This CDR3 region has 12 residues. Repertoires were generated with immunoSEQ multiplex PCR, while TCRdb's copy carries only in-frame clones and drops some. The data contain under 65,000 clones, about 85% of them singletons. Source: CD4+ or CD8+ T cells sorted from blood, taken in a trial of the OX40 agonist ivuxolimab. This receptor was identified in an adult with an advanced solid tumor such as melanoma, head and neck, liver or kidney cancer. The rearrangement joins TRBV6-6 to TRBJ2-7; D remains ambiguous. CDR3 bases: TGTGCCAGCAGTCAAGGATACTACGAGCAGTACTTC. This codes for CASSQGYYEQYF.